The clone carrying this T cell receptor beta chain was observed a single time. The antigen is undetermined. Patient tissue came from resections in Japan or China, 2014–2017. Macro-dissection enriched premalignant or tumor cells before nucleic acid extraction. CDR3 length: 13 amino acids. Per the germline V gene, CDR1 is SGDLS and CDR2 is YYNGEE. V gave up 0 bases and J gave up 4 bases, with 7 bases separating them. This sample was included in a study of immune evolution from preneoplasia to lung adenocarcinoma. Points from the study as a whole: Highest clonality occurred in KRAS-mutant, not EGFR-mutant or double wild-type, nodules. Normal lung had highest clonality; later lesions appeared denser, more diverse.

Sequenced by immunoSEQ multiplex PCR; TCRdb stores in-frame clones only, minus some. The data hold more than 6,500 clones, with 60% to 80% observed a single time. This sequence originates from a donor at least 70 years old with lung adenocarcinoma. Sequencing used FFPE minimally invasive lung adenocarcinoma tissue. V and J are TRBV9 and TRBJ1-2; D not resolved. CDR3 sequence: CASSVAGVYGYTF. CDR3 nucleotides: TGTGCCAGCAGCGTAGCGGGAGTCTATGGCTACACCTTC.